A single sample gave rise to the 13 T cell receptor beta chains below, sequenced in a study of T cell responses to AZD1222 COVID-19 vaccine. Sequenced by immunoSEQ multiplex PCR; TCRdb stores in-frame clones only, minus some. The sample carries about 110,000 clones, nearly 90% recorded once. The sample in question was peripheral blood, obtained on day 0 of AZD1222 vaccination. Receptor source: an adult in good health.

The gene calls are TRBV5-1 and TRBJ1-6, with D perhaps matching TRBD1 (6 bases). V was clipped by 5 bases and J by 1 base, with 10 bases between them. The CDR3 length is 15 residues. Germline CDR1 and CDR2: SGHRS and YFSETQ. The CDR3 here is CASRGQGSYNSPLHF. The CDR3 bases are TGCGCCAGCAGGGGTCAGGGGTCCTATAATTCACCCCTCCACTTT.

This chain uses TRBV7-2 with TRBJ2-7; TRBD1 might be the D (5 bases). Trimming left V 2 bases short and J 1 base short, with 21 bases between. CDR1 is SGHTA and CDR2 is FQGNSA in the germline V gene. The CDR3 runs to 18 residues. CDR3 region: CASSLRVRGQSKSYEQYF. CDR3 bases: TGTGCCAGCAGCTTACGTGTTCGTGGACAATCCAAATCCTACGAGCAGTACTTC.

The sample holds one count of this clone. The chain is built from TRBV29-1 and TRBJ1-1; D not certain. From germline, CDR1 is SQVTM and CDR2 ANQGSEA. Trimming shortened V by 4 bases and J by 4 bases, and 16 bases separated the two germline ends. The CDR3 runs 14 residues. CDR3: CSVGQGSGGTEAFF. For the CDR3, the DNA is TGCAGCGTTGGTCAAGGTTCAGGAGGCACTGAAGCTTTCTTT.

This clone has just one count. The chain combines TRBV6-4 with TRBJ1-5; no clear D gene. V was pared by 3 bases and J by 5 bases, with 11 bases between. The CDR3 is 14 amino acids. Germline V gene lookup returns CDR1 MRHNA and CDR2 SNTAGT. For the CDR3, the DNA is TGTGCCAGCAGTGAGCCTAGTGGGGATCAGCCCCAGCATTTT. Its protein product is CASSEPSGDQPQHF.

The chain carries TRBV6-2 or TRBV6-3 and TRBJ2-7, with a tentative D call TRBD1 (5 bases). CDR1 MNHEY and CDR2 SVGEGT come from the germline V gene. The V and J ends lost 0 bases and 2 bases respectively, with 8 bases between them. This CDR3 comprises 14 residues. This chain's CDR3 is CASSYSDSTYEQYF. The DNA for the CDR3 is TGTGCCAGCAGTTACTCCGACAGCACCTACGAGCAGTACTTC.

This chain joins TRBV6-1 and TRBJ2-3, with D perhaps given as TRBD1 or TRBD2 (6 bases each). CDR3 length equals 16 residues. V lost 2 bases and J 0 bases, leaving 12 bases between the germline ends. CDR1 MNHNS and CDR2 SASEGT come from the germline V gene. CDR3 DNA: TGTGCCAGCAGTGAAATCCCGGGGGCTAGCACAGATACGCAGTATTTT. Translated, it gives CASSEIPGASTDTQYF.

The chain uses TRBV11-2 and TRBJ1-2; no definite D call. Germline CDR1 and CDR2: SGHAT and FQNNGV. CDR3 length equals 14 residues. Trimming shortened V by 3 bases and J by 2 bases, and 10 bases separated the two germline ends. CDR3 protein: CASSFQGGNYGYTF. CDR3 bases: TGTGCCAGCAGCTTTCAAGGAGGCAACTATGGCTACACCTTC. Combining the CDR3 with reference TRBV11-2 and TRBJ1-2 gives the whole variable domain EAGVAQSPRYKIIEKRQSVAFWCNPISGHATLYWYQQILGQGPKLLIQFQNNGVVDDSQLPKDRFSAERLKGVDSTLKIQPAKLEDSAVYLCASSFQGGNYGYTFGSGTRLTVV.

CDR3 sequence: CAIRAGDYGYTF. CDR3 DNA: TGTGCCATACGGGCCGGTGACTATGGCTACACCTTC. The chain combines TRBV30 with TRBJ1-2; D call uncertain. In germline, CDR1 is GTSNPN, CDR2 SVGIG (reference sequence). V lost 8 bases, J lost 3 bases, and 13 bases lay in between. This CDR3 comprises 12 residues.

The V gene is TRBV25-1, the J gene TRBJ2-7, with 7 bases lining up with TRBD2. The ends lost 3 bases at V and 2 bases at J; junction bases unmatched: 4. CDR3 size: 14 residues. Germline CDR1 is MGHDK and CDR2 is SYGVNS. CDR3 coding DNA: TGTGCCAGCAGTGACCGGGACTATCCCTACGAGCAGTACTTC. Translated, it gives CASSDRDYPYEQYF.

Here the CDR3 DNA reads TGTGCCAGCAGCTTAGGAGTCAACCGGGGCACTGAAGCTTTCTTT. Protein product: CASSLGVNRGTEAFF. The chain is built from TRBV7-2 and TRBJ1-1; D is uncertain. The CDR3 length is 15 residues. CDR1 and CDR2 from the germline V gene are SGHTA and FQGNSA. Trimming cost V 1 base and J 4 bases, with 13 bases left between them.

The rearrangement uses TRBV12-3 or TRBV12-4 and TRBJ1-2; no firm D call. Trimming removed 0 bases from V and 6 bases from J, with 8 bases in between. There are 13 residues in the CDR3. As DNA, the CDR3 is TGTGCCAGCAGTTTAGCCTTTGGGGATGGCTACACCTTC. It is translated as CASSLAFGDGYTF.

The chain employs TRBV18 and TRBJ2-7, with 9 bases matching TRBD1. Trimming took 3 bases from V and 5 from J; bases not matched to a gene: 5. The CDR3 totals 14 residues. Germline V gene sequence: CDR1 KGHSH, CDR2 LQKENI. The CDR3 reads CASSPRQGGHEQYV. The DNA of the CDR3 is TGTGCCAGCTCACCTCGACAGGGGGGGCACGAGCAGTACGTC.

The genes are TRBV9 and TRBJ1-3; D may be TRBD1 (6 bases). The CDR3 is 18 amino acids. Germline-derived CDR1 and CDR2 are SGDLS and YYNGEE. Trimming stripped 3 bases from V and 0 bases from J, with 19 bases between. The chain's CDR3 is CASSADYRAADSGNTIYF. The CDR3 DNA is TGTGCCAGCAGCGCGGACTACAGGGCGGCCGACTCTGGAAACACCATATATTTT. Based on the CDR3 plus reference TRBV9 and TRBJ1-3, the full variable domain is DSGVTQTPKHLITATGQRVTLRCSPRSGDLSVYWYQQSLDQGLQFLIQYYNGEERAKGNILERFSAQQFPDLHSELNLSSLELGDSALYFCASSADYRAADSGNTIYFGEGSWLTVV.